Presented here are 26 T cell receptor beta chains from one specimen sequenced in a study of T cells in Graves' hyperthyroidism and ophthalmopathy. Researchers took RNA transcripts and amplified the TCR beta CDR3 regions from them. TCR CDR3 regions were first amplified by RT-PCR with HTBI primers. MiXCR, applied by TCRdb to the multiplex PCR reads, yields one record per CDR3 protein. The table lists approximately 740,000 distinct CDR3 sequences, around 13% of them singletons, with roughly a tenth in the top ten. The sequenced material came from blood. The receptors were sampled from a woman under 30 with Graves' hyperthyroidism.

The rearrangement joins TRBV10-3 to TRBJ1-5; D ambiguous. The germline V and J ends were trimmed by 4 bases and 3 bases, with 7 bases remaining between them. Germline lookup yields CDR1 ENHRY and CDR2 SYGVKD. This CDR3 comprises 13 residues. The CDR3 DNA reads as TGTGCCATCAGTGGGGCGGTCAATCAGCCCCAGCATTTT. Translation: CAISGAVNQPQHF.

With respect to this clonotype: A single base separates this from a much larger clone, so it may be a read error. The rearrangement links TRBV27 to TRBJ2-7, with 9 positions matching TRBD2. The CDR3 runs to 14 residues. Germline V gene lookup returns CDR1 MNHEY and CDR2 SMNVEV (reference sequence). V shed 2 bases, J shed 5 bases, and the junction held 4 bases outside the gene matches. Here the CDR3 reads CASSLASGIDEQYF. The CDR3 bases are TGTGCCAGCAGTTTAGCTAGCGGGATTGACGAGCAGTACTTC.

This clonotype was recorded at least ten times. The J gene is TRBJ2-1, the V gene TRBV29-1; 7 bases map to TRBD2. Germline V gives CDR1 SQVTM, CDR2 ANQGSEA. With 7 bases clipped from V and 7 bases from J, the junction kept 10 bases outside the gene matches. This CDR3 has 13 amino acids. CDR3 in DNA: TGCAGCGCACGAGTGCTAGCGGTGAATGAGCAGTTCTTC. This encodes CSARVLAVNEQFF.

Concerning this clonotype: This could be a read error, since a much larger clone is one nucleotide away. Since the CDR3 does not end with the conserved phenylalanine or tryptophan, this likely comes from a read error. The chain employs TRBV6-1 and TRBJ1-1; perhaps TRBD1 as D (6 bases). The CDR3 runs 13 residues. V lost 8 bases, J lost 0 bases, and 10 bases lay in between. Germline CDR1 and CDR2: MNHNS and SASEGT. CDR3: CASAGQMNTEAFS. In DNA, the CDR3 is TGTGCCAGCGCGGGACAAATGAACACTGAAGCTTTCTCT.

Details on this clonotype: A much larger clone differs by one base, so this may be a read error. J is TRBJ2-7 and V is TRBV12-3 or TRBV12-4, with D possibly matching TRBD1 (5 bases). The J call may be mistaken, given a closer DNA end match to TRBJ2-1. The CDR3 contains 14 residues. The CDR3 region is CASSSYRTTYEQFF. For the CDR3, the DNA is TGTGCCAGCAGTAGCTACAGGACCACCTACGAGCAGTTCTTC.

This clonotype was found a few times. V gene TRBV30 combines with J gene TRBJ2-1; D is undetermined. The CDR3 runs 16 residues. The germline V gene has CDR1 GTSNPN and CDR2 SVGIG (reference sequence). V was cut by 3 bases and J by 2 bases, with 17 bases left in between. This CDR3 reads CAWRPTHGVAYNEQFF. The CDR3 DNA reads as TGTGCCTGGAGGCCCACCCATGGGGTAGCCTACAATGAGCAGTTCTTC. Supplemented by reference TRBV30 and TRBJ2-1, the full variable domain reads SQTIHQWPATLVQPVGSPLSLECTVEGTSNPNLYWYRQAAGRGLQLLFYSVGIGQISSEVPQNLSASRPQDRQFILSSKKLLLSDSGFYLCAWRPTHGVAYNEQFFGPGTRLTVL.

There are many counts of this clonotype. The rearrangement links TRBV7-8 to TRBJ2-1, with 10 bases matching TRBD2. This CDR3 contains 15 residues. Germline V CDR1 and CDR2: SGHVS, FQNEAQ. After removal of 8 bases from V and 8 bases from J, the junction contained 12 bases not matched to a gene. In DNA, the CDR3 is TGTGCCAGCGGACTTCTAGCGGGAGTCGCCGATGAGCAGTTCTTC. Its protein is CASGLLAGVADEQFF. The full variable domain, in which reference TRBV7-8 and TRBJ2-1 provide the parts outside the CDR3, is GAGVSQSPRYKVAKRGQDVALRCDPISGHVSLFWYQQALGQGPEFLTYFQNEAQLDKSGLPSDRFFAERPEGSVSTLKIQRTQQEDSAVYLCASGLLAGVADEQFFGPGTRLTVL.

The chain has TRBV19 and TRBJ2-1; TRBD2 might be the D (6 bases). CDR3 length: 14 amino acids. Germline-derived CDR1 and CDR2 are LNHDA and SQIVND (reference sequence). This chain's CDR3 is CALKGGTSDNEQFF. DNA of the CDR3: TGTGCTCTAAAGGGCGGGACTTCCGACAATGAGCAGTTCTTC.

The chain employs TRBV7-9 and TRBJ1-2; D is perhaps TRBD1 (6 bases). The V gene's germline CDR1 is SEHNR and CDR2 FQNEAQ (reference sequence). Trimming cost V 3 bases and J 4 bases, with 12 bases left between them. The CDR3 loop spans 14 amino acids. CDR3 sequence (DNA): TGTGCCAGCAGCTTCCCAGGGGCGGTCTATGGCTACACCTTC. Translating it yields CASSFPGAVYGYTF.

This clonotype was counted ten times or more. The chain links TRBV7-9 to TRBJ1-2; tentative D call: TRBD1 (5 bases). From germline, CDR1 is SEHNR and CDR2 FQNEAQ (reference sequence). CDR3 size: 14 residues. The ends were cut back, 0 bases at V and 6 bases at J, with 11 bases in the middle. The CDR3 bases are TGTGCCAGCAGCTTAGCCTCGGGGGGTAATGGCTACACCTTC. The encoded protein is CASSLASGGNGYTF.

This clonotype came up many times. The CDR3 reads CASSDPSLRVTSTDTQYF. The CDR3 DNA is TGTGCCAGCAGTGATCCATCCCTCCGCGTCACTAGCACAGATACGCAGTATTTT. The chain is built from TRBV2 and TRBJ2-3, with D unclear. Germline V gene data show CDR1 as SNHLY and CDR2 as FYNNEI. The CDR3 is made up of 18 amino acids. V lost 3 bases to trimming and J lost 0 bases, with 19 bases between them.

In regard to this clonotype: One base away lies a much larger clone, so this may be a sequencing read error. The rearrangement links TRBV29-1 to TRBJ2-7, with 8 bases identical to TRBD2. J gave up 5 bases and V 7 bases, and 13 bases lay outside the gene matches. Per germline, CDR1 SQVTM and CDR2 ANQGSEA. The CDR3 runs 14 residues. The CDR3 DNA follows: TGCAGCGCCGAGGGACCAGCGGGAGTCGACGAGCAGTACTTC. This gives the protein CSAEGPAGVDEQYF.

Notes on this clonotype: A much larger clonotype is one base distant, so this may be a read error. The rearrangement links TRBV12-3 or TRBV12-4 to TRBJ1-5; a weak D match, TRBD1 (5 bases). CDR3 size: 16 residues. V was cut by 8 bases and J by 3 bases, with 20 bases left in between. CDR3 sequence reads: CASGKSGGRHNQPQHF. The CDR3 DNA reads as TGTGCCAGCGGTAAAAGCGGGGGGAGGCACAATCAGCCCCAGCATTTT.

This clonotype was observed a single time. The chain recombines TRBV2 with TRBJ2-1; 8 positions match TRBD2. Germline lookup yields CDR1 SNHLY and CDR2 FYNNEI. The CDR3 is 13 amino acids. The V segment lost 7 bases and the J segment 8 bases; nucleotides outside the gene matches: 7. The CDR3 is CASISGSFDEQFF. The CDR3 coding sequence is TGTGCCAGCATCAGCGGGAGTTTCGATGAGCAGTTCTTC.

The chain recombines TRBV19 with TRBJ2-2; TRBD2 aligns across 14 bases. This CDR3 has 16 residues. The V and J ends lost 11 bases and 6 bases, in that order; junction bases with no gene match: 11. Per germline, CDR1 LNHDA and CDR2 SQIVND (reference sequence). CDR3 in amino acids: CASAPGTSGSPGELFF. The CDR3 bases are TGTGCCTCCGCCCCCGGGACTAGCGGGAGCCCCGGGGAGCTGTTTTTT.

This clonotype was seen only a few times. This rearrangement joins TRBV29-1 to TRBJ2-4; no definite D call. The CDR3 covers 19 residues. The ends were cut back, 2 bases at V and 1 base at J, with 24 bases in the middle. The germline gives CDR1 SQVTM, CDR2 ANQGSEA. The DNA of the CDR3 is TGCAGCGTTGAAAAGTGGCAGGATGTTGGCTTTGCGGCCAAAAACATTCAGTACTTC. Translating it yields CSVEKWQDVGFAAKNIQYF.

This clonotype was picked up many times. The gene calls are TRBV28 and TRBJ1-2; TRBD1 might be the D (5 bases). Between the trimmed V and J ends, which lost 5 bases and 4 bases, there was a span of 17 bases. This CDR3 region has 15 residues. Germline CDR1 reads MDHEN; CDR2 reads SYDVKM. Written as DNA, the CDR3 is TGTGCCAGCAGTCCAATCCACCAGGGTACCTATGGCTACACCTTC. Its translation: CASSPIHQGTYGYTF.

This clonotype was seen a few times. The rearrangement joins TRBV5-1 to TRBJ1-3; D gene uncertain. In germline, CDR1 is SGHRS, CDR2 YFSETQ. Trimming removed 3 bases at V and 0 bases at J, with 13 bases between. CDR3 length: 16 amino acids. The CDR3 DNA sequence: TGCGCCAGCAGCTATGATCAGAACCTCTCTGGAAACACCATATATTTT. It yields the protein CASSYDQNLSGNTIYF.

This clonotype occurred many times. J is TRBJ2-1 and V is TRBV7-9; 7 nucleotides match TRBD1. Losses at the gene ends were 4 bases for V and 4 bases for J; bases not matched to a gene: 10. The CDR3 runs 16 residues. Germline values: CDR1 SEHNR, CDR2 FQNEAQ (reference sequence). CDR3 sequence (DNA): TGTGCCAGCAGCTACCCCGGGACAGCTAGGTACAATGAGCAGTTCTTC. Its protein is CASSYPGTARYNEQFF.

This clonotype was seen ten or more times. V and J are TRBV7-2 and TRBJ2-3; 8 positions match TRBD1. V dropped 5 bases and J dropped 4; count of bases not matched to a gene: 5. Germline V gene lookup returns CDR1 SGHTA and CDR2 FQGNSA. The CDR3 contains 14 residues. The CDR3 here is CASSRQGTSDTQYF. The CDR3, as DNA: TGTGCCAGCAGCCGACAGGGGACGTCAGATACGCAGTATTTT.

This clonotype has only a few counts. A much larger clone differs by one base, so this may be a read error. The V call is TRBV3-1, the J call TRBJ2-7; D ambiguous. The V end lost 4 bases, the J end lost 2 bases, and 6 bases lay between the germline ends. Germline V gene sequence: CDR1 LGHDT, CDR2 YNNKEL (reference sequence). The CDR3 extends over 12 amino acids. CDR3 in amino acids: CASSRFPYEQYF. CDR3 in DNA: TGTGCCAGCAGCCGGTTTCCCTACGAGCAGTACTTC.

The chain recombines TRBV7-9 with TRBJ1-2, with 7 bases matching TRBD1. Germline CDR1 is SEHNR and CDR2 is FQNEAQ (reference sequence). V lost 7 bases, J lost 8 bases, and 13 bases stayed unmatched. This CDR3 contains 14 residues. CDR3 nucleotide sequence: TGTGCCAGCATGCTTCAGCGCAGGGGGGGAGGCTACACCTTC. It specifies CASMLQRRGGGYTF.

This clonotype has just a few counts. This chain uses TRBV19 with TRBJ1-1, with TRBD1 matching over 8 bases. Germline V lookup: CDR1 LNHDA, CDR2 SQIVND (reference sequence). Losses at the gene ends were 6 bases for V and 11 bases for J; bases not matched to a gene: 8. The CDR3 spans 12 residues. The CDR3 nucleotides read TGTGCCAGTAGACGATTACAGGGGGGCGCTTTCTTT. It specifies CASRRLQGGAFF.

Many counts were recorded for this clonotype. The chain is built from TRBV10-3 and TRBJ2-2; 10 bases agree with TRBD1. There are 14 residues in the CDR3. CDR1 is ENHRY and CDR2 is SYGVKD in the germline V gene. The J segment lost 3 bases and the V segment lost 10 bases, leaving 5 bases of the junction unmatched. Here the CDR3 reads CASGTGVDTGELFF. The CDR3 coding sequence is TGTGCCAGCGGGACAGGGGTGGACACCGGGGAGCTGTTTTTT.

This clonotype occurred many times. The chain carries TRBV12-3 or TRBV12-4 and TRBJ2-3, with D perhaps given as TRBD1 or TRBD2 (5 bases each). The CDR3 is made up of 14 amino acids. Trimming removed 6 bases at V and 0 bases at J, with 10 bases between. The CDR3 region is CASSRDVSTDTQYF. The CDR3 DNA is TGTGCCAGCAGCCGGGACGTTAGCACAGATACGCAGTATTTT.

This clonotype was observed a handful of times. The CDR3 DNA follows: TGTGCCAGCAGCTTGCAGGGAATAGTCTCCTACGAGCAGTACTTC. Its translation is CASSLQGIVSYEQYF. The chain joins TRBV11-2 to TRBJ2-7; maybe TRBD1 (5 bases). The CDR3 sequence is 15 residues long. The V end lost 3 bases, the J end lost 0 bases, and 12 bases lay between the germline ends. CDR1 is SGHAT and CDR2 is FQNNGV in the germline V gene.